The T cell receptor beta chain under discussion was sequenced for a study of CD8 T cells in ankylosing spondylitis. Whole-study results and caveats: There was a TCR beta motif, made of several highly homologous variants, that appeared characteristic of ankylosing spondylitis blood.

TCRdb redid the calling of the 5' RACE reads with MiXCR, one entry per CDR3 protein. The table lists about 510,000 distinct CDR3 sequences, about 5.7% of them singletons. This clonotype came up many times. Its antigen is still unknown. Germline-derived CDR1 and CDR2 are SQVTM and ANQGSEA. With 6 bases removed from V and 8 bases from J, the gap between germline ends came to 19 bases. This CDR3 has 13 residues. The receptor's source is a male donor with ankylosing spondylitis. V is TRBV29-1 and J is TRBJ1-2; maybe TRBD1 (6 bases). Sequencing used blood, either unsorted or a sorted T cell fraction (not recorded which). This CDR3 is CSVDRQARGGYTF. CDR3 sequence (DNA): TGCAGCGTGGATCGACAGGCACGTGGAGGCTACACCTTC. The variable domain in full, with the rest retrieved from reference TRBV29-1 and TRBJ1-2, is SAVISQKPSRDICQRGTSLTIQCQVDSQVTMMFWYRQQPGQSLTLIATANQGSEATYESGFVIDKFPISRPNLTFSTLTVSNMSPEDSSIYLCSVDRQARGGYTFGSGTRLTVV.